This T cell receptor (beta chain) was retrieved from a study of blood T cells in healthy people across ages. Study-level information: About one barcoded beta molecule per two T cells was the capture yield of template switching. Findings and limits, study-wide: More naive CD4+ cells and higher diversity were found in long-lived than in aged donors.

The CDR3 sequence is 14 residues long. Trimming removed 0 bases at V and 4 bases at J, with 9 bases between. Germline lookup yields CDR1 SGHRS and CDR2 YFSETQ. PCR was performed a second time for roughly 7 to 12 cycles using a sample-barcoded 5' primer and a J-beta primer mix. In TCRdb, the 5' RACE reads were re-called with MiXCR into one record per CDR3 protein. The sample shows hundreds of thousands of distinct CDR3 sequences, 20% to 25% of them seen only once. Each sample provided at least 6 micrograms of extracted total RNA. Remarks on this clonotype: Its antigen is not known.

The sample was blood. The TCR comes from a man aged 70-80 years in good health. The V gene is TRBV5-1, the J gene TRBJ2-3; D not resolved. DNA for the CDR3: TGCGCCAGCAGCTTGGGACGGGTAGCAGATACGCAGTATTTT. Its translation is CASSLGRVADTQYF.